Following are 22 T cell receptor beta chains from one sample sequenced in a study of cytomegalovirus exposure and HLA in healthy donors. Amplification used 60 Vbeta primers and 13 Jbeta primers. Data came from immunoSEQ multiplex PCR; TCRdb stores just in-frame clones and leaves some out. The repertoire table contains 41,000 or so clones. The sample taken for sequencing was PBMCs. These TCRs come from a man aged 25-40 years in good health and CMV-seronegative.

This chain uses TRBV5-5 with TRBJ2-1, with D tentatively TRBD2 (5 bases). This CDR3 has 15 amino acids. The germline CDR1 and CDR2 sequences are SGHKS and YYEKEE (reference sequence). Trimming removed 5 bases from V and 3 bases from J, with 15 bases in between. CDR3 DNA sequence: TGTGCCAGCAGGTCTCTACCGGGGAGCTACAATGAGCAGTTCTTC. This gives the protein CASRSLPGSYNEQFF.

The chain is built from TRBV29-1 and TRBJ2-1; unclear D gene. There are 14 residues in the CDR3. V shed 5 bases and J shed 8 bases, with 19 bases lying between them. Germline V gene sequence: CDR1 SQVTM, CDR2 ANQGSEA. CDR3 sequence: CSVSLIDAVDEQFF. CDR3 DNA sequence: TGCAGCGTTTCTCTCATTGACGCGGTCGATGAGCAGTTCTTC.

The chain has TRBV30 and TRBJ1-6; unclear D gene. Germline assignment: CDR1 GTSNPN and CDR2 SVGIG (reference sequence). Trimming took off 5 bases at V and 0 bases at J, with 11 bases between the two ends. The CDR3 totals 15 residues. The CDR3 coding sequence is TGTGCCTGGCGACTGCCGCTCTCCTATAATTCACCCCTCCACTTT. Protein sequence: CAWRLPLSYNSPLHF.

This chain joins TRBV5-8 and TRBJ2-5; 11 nucleotides match TRBD2. CDR1 is SGHTS and CDR2 is YDEGEE in the germline V gene. This CDR3 is 15 amino acids long. J lost 1 base, V lost 4 bases, and 3 bases had no gene match. The CDR3 sequence is CASSPGLAGQETQYF. The CDR3, as DNA: TGTGCCAGCAGCCCAGGACTAGCGGGCCAAGAGACCCAGTACTTC. The full variable domain, with the rest looked up from reference TRBV5-8 and TRBJ2-5, is EAGVTQSPTHLIKTRGQQATLRCSPISGHTSVYWYQQALGLGLQFLLWYDEGEERNRGNFPPRFSGRQFPNYSSELNVNALELEDSALYLCASSPGLAGQETQYFGPGTRLLVL.

The chain carries TRBV7-2 and TRBJ2-5; 13 bases are a match to TRBD2. The CDR3 totals 14 residues. Germline CDR1 is SGHTA and CDR2 is FQGNSA. The V and J ends lost 5 bases and 5 bases, in that order; junction bases with no gene match: 2. The CDR3 DNA sequence: TGTGCCAGCAGCCGGACTAGCGGGAGTGAGACCCAGTACTTC. Translating gives CASSRTSGSETQYF. Supplemented by reference TRBV7-2 and TRBJ2-5, the full variable domain reads GAGVSQSPSNKVTEKGKDVELRCDPISGHTALYWYRQSLGQGLEFLIYFQGNSAPDKSGLPSDRFSAERTGGSVSTLTIQRTQQEDSAVYLCASSRTSGSETQYFGPGTRLLVL.

This chain joins TRBV5-1 and TRBJ2-3, with D possibly matching TRBD2 (6 bases). Germline CDR1 SGHRS, CDR2 YFSETQ. Trimming took off 4 bases at V and 4 bases at J, with 13 bases between the two ends. The CDR3 spans 14 residues. CDR3 DNA: TGCGCCAGCAGCGCCCGGGGGTTGGCAGATACGCAGTATTTT. Protein: CASSARGLADTQYF.

This rearrangement joins TRBV7-9 to TRBJ2-7, with 7 positions matching TRBD1. After removal of 5 bases from V and 1 base from J, the junction contained 8 bases not matched to a gene. CDR1 and CDR2 from the germline V gene are SEHNR and FQNEAQ (reference sequence). The CDR3 totals 15 residues. The CDR3 region is CASSGMDRQSYEQYF. The CDR3 DNA follows: TGTGCCAGCAGCGGAATGGACAGGCAATCCTACGAGCAGTACTTC.

CDR3 sequence reads: CASSLDRGEPQHF. The CDR3, as DNA: TGTGCCAGCAGTCTGGACAGGGGGGAGCCCCAGCATTTT. The chain combines TRBV2 with TRBJ1-5, with 10 bases matching TRBD1. CDR1 and CDR2 from the germline V gene are SNHLY and FYNNEI. V was pared by 5 bases and J by 8 bases, with 3 bases of the junction left unmatched. The CDR3 runs 13 residues.

V gene TRBV18 combines with J gene TRBJ1-5; D gene uncertain. CDR1 KGHSH and CDR2 LQKENI come from the germline V gene. The CDR3 runs 14 residues. V was cut by 3 bases and J by 8 bases, with 14 bases left in between. CDR3 loop: CASSPSPEGKPQHF. The CDR3 region has the DNA TGTGCCAGCTCACCTAGTCCCGAGGGTAAGCCCCAGCATTTT.

The chain employs TRBV2 and TRBJ2-1; no clear D. The CDR3 is made up of 14 amino acids. Trimming took 7 bases from V and 2 from J, leaving 12 bases between them. The germline gives CDR1 SNHLY, CDR2 FYNNEI. CDR3 sequence (DNA): TGTGCCAGCACCTCTAGGCCTCCCTACAATGAGCAGTTCTTC. As protein: CASTSRPPYNEQFF.

The chain is built from TRBV6-1 and TRBJ2-1, with 8 bases fitting TRBD2. V was pared by 4 bases and J by 7 bases, with 6 bases of the junction left unmatched. From germline, CDR1 is MNHNS and CDR2 SASEGT. The CDR3 covers 14 residues. CDR3 nucleotides: TGTGCCAGCAGTGCTAGCGGGCCATCTAATGAGCAGTTCTTC. Translated: CASSASGPSNEQFF.

The chain uses TRBV6-5 and TRBJ1-5; perhaps TRBD1 as D (6 bases). The CDR3 has 14 amino acids. The V gene lost 6 bases and the J gene lost 6 bases, with 15 bases spanning the gap. From germline, CDR1 is MNHEY and CDR2 SVGAGI. The CDR3 loop is CASRKQGLGQPQHF. The CDR3 DNA is TGTGCCAGCAGGAAACAGGGCTTGGGTCAGCCCCAGCATTTT.

The CDR3 nucleotides read TGTGCCAGCAGCTTGGGAGGCAGAGGGAGGGGTAATGAGCAGTTCTTC. This codes for CASSLGGRGRGNEQFF. The chain combines TRBV5-4 with TRBJ2-1, with 7 bases fitting TRBD2. Germline CDR1 SGHNT, CDR2 YYREEE (reference sequence). The length of the CDR3 is 16 residues. J gave up 7 bases and V 0 bases, and 10 bases lay outside the gene matches.

The V call is TRBV6-5, the J call TRBJ2-1; D perhaps matches TRBD1 (5 bases). Germline V gives CDR1 MNHEY, CDR2 SVGAGI. The germline V and J ends were trimmed by 10 bases and 9 bases, with 22 bases remaining between them. The CDR3 has 14 amino acids. DNA of the CDR3: TGTGCCACCAGGCCCAGGGCCCCCGCAATTGAGCAGTTCTTC. Protein sequence: CATRPRAPAIEQFF.

J is TRBJ2-1 and V is TRBV27; the match to TRBD2 covers 13 bases. Trimming removed 0 bases from V and 6 bases from J; junction bases left unmatched: 11. This CDR3 has 19 amino acids. Germline loops: CDR1 MNHEY, CDR2 SMNVEV (reference sequence). This CDR3 is CASSLSGQEGLAGPNEQFF. In nucleotides, the CDR3 is TGTGCCAGCAGTTTATCGGGTCAGGAGGGACTAGCGGGACCCAATGAGCAGTTCTTC.

The CDR3 here is CASTGAGPDNEQFF. Here the CDR3 DNA reads TGCGCCAGCACTGGGGCAGGGCCCGACAATGAGCAGTTCTTC. The gene calls are TRBV5-1 and TRBJ2-1, with D tentatively TRBD1 (5 bases). Germline V lookup: CDR1 SGHRS, CDR2 YFSETQ. Trimming shortened V by 6 bases and J by 5 bases, and 15 bases separated the two germline ends. The CDR3 has 14 amino acids.

This rearrangement joins TRBV5-1 to TRBJ2-1, with a weak D call TRBD2 (6 bases). CDR1 is SGHRS and CDR2 is YFSETQ in the germline V gene. V was clipped by 0 bases and J by 3 bases, with 10 bases between them. The CDR3 is 15 residues long. CDR3 sequence (DNA): TGCGCCAGCAGCTTGGCGGCGGGGAACTACAATGAGCAGTTCTTC. This sequence encodes CASSLAAGNYNEQFF.

This sequence joins TRBV7-2 and TRBJ2-7; TRBD2 matches at 9 bases. V dropped 5 bases and J dropped 2; count of bases not matched to a gene: 4. The germline V gene encodes CDR1 SGHTA and CDR2 FQGNSA. This CDR3 is built from 14 residues. CDR3 loop: CASSGSGSAYEQYF. Written as DNA, the CDR3 is TGTGCCAGCAGCGGTAGCGGGAGCGCCTACGAGCAGTACTTC.

The chain joins TRBV9 to TRBJ2-7; D gene unclear. The CDR3 sequence is 15 residues long. The V and J ends lost 4 bases and 4 bases respectively, with 18 bases between them. Germline V gene sequence: CDR1 SGDLS, CDR2 YYNGEE. The CDR3 DNA reads TGTGCCAGCAGCTTAGGGTACAGCTCCTATTACGAGCAGTACTTC. Amino acid sequence: CASSLGYSSYYEQYF.

This chain links TRBV19 with TRBJ2-7, with a possible D match to TRBD2 (7 bases). Deletions cut 6 bases from V and 3 bases from J, with 15 bases between. The germline V gene encodes CDR1 LNHDA and CDR2 SQIVND (reference sequence). The CDR3 extends over 14 amino acids. This CDR3 is CASRGGDDNYEQYF. CDR3 bases: TGTGCCAGTAGAGGGGGGGACGACAACTACGAGCAGTACTTC.

The chain joins TRBV18 to TRBJ1-1; D gene unclear. The CDR3 runs 16 residues. CDR1 KGHSH and CDR2 LQKENI come from the germline V gene. V lost 3 bases to trimming and J lost 4 bases, with 18 bases between them. This CDR3 is CASSPADSGMGTEAFF. For the CDR3, the DNA is TGTGCCAGCTCACCCGCGGATTCGGGGATGGGCACTGAAGCTTTCTTT.

V gene TRBV10-3 combines with J gene TRBJ2-7; TRBD1 matches 10 bases. Germline CDR1 and CDR2: ENHRY and SYGVKD. Trimming cost V 9 bases and J 4 bases; bases outside gene matches: 6. This CDR3 is built from 13 residues. The CDR3 DNA reads TGTGCCATACAGAGGACAGGGGGTTACGAGCAGTACTTC. Protein product: CAIQRTGGYEQYF.